The clone carrying this TCR beta chain was seen a few times. Here immunoSEQ multiplex PCR was the method, and the copy in TCRdb shows in-frame clones only, minus some. The data show over 55,000 clones, roughly 86% seen once. The data stem from a study of technical replicates of blood from a few donors. Material for sequencing was PBMCs. The TCR sequence derives from a human donor in good health. Some clones in this sample may be carry-over from other donors' samples.

CDR3 DNA: TGTGCCAGCTCACCGGGACAGGGGGCGAACACTGAAGCTTTCTTT. It encodes CASSPGQGANTEAFF. The chain employs TRBV18 and TRBJ1-1; 12 nucleotides agree with TRBD1. Germline CDR1 KGHSH, CDR2 LQKENI. V gave up 3 bases and J gave up 1 base; unmatched junction bases: 0. The CDR3 loop spans 15 amino acids.